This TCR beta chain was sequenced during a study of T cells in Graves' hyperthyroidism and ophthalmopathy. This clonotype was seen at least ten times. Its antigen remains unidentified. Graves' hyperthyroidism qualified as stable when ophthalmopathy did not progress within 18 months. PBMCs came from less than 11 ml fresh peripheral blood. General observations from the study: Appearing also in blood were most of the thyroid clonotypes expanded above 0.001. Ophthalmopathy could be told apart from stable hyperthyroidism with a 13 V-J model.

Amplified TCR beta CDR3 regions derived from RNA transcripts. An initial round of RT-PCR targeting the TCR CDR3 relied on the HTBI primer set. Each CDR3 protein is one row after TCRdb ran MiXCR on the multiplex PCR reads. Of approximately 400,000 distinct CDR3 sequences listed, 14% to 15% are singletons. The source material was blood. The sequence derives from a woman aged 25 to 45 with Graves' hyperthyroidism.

CDR3 coding DNA: TGTGCCAGCAGTTTTCCGGACAGGATTAATTCACCCCTCCACTTT. Its protein is CASSFPDRINSPLHF. The V gene is TRBV27, the J gene TRBJ1-6; the match to TRBD1 covers 7 bases. The V segment lost 3 bases and the J segment 6 bases; nucleotides outside the gene matches: 5. This CDR3 region has 15 residues. CDR1 is MNHEY and CDR2 is SMNVEV in the germline V gene (reference sequence).